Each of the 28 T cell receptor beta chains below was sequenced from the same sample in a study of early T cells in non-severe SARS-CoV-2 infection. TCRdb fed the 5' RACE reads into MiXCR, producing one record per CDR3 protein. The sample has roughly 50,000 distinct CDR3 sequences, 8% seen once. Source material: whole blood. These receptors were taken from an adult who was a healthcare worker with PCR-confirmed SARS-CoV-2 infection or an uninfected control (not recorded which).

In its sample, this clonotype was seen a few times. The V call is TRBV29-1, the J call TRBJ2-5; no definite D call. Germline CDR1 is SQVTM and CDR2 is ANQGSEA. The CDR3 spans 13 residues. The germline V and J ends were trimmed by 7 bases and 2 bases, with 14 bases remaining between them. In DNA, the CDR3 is TGCAGCGCAAGCCTACCCAATCAAGAGACCCAGTACTTC. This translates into CSASLPNQETQYF.

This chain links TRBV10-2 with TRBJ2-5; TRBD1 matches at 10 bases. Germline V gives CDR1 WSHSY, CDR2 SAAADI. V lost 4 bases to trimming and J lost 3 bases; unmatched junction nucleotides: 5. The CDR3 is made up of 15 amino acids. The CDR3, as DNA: TGCGCCAGCAGTGGCCAGGACAGGGGGAAAGAGACCCAGTACTTC. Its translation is CASSGQDRGKETQYF.

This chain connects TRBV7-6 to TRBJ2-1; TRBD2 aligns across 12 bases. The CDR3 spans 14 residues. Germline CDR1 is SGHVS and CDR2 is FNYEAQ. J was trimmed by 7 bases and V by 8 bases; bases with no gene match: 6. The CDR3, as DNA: TGTGCCAGCTCCCCAGGACTAGCGGGGAATGAGCAGTTCTTC. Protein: CASSPGLAGNEQFF. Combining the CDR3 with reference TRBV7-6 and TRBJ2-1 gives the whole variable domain GAGVSQSPRYKVTKRGQDVALRCDPISGHVSLYWYRQALGQGPEFLTYFNYEAQQDKSGLPNDRFSAERPEGSISTLTIQRTEQRDSAMYRCASSPGLAGNEQFFGPGTRLTVL.

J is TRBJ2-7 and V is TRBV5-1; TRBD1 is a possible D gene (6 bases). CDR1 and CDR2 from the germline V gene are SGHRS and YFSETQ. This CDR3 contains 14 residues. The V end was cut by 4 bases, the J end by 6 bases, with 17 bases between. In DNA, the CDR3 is TGCGCCAGCAGCCCCCTGACAGGCCTCGCCGAGCAGTACTTC. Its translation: CASSPLTGLAEQYF.

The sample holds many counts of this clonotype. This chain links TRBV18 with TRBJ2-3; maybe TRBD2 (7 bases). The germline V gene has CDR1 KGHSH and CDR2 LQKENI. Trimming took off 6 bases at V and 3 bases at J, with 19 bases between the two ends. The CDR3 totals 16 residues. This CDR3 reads CASSRRPAGTTDTQYF. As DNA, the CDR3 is TGTGCCAGCTCCCGCAGGCCAGCGGGGACAACAGATACGCAGTATTTT.

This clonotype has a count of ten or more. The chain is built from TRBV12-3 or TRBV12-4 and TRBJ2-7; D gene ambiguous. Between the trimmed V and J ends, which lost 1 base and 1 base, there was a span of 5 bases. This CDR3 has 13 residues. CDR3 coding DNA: TGTGCCAGCAGTTTAGAAGGGTCCTACGAGCAGTACTTC. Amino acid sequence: CASSLEGSYEQYF.

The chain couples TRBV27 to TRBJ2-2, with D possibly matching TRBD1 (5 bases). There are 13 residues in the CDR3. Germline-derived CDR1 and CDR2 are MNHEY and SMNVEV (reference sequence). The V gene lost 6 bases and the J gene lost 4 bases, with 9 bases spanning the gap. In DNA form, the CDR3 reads TGTGCCAGCAGCCGACAGCCCACCGGGGAGCTGTTTTTT. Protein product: CASSRQPTGELFF.

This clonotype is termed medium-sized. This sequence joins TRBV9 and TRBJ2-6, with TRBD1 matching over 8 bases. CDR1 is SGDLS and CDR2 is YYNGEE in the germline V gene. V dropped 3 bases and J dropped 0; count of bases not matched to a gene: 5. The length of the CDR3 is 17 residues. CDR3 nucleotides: TGTGCCAGCAGCGGCGGACAGGGTATCTCTGGGGCCAACGTCCTGACTTTC. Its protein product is CASSGGQGISGANVLTF.

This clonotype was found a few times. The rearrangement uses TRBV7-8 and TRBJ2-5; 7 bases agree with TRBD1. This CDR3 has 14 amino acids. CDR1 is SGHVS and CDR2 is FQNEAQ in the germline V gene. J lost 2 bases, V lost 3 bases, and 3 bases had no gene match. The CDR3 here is CASSFGTAQETQYF. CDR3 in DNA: TGTGCCAGCAGCTTCGGGACAGCTCAAGAGACCCAGTACTTC.

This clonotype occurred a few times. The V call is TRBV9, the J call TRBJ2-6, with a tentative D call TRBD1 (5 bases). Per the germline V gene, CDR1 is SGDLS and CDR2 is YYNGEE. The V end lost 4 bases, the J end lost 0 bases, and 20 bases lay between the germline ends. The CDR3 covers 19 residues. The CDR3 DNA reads TGTGCCAGCAGCTTCCCGGACACCCACCTCTCCTCTGGGGCCAACGTCCTGACTTTC. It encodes CASSFPDTHLSSGANVLTF.

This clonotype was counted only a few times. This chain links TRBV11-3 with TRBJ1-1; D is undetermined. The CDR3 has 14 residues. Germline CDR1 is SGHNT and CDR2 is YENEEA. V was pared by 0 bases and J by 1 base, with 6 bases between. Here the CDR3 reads CASSLEGSNTEAFF. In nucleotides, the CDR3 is TGTGCCAGCAGCTTAGAGGGATCGAACACTGAAGCTTTCTTT.

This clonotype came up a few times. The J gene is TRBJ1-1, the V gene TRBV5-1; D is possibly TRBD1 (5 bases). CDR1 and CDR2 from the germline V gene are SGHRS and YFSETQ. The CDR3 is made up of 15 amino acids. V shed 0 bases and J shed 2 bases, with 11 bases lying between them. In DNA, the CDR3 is TGCGCCAGCAGCTTGGGGGGCAGGTCCAACACTGAAGCTTTCTTT. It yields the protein CASSLGGRSNTEAFF.

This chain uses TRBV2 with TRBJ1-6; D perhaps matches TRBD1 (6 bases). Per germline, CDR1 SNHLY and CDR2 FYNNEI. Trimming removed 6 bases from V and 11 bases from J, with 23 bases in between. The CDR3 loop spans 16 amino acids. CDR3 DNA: TGTGCCAGCAGGGGGGTGACCGGGACATTAAGGCCACCCCTCCACTTT. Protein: CASRGVTGTLRPPLHF.

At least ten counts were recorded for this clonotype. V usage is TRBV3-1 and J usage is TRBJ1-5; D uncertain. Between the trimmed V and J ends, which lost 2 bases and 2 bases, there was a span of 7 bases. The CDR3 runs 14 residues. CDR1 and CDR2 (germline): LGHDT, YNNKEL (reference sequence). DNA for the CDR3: TGTGCCAGCAGCCAATTCACAGGCAATCAGCCCCAGCATTTT. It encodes CASSQFTGNQPQHF. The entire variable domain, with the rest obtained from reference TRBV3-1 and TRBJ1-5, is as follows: DTAVSQTPKYLVTQMGNDKSIKCEQNLGHDTMYWYKQDSKKFLKIMFSYNNKELIINETVPNRFSPKSPDKAHLNLHINSLELGDSAVYFCASSQFTGNQPQHFGDGTRLSIL.

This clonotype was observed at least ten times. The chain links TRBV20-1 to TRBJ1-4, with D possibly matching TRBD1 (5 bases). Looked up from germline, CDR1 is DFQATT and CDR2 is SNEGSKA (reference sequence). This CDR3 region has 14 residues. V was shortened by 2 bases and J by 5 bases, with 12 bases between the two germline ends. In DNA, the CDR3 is TGCAGTGCTAGATCGGGACGGTTGAATGAAAAACTGTTTTTT. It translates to CSARSGRLNEKLFF.

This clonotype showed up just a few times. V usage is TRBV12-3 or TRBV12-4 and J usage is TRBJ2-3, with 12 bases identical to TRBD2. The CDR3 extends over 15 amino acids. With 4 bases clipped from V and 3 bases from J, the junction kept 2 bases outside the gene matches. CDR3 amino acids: CASSSGTSGTDTQYF. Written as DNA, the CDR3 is TGTGCCAGCAGTTCCGGGACTAGCGGGACAGATACGCAGTATTTT.

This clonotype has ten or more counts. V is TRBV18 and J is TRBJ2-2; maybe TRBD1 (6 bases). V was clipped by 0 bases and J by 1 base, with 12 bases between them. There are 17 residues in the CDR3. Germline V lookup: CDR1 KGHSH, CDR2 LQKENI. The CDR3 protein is CASSPPTAGVNTGELFF. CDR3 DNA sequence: TGTGCCAGCTCACCACCGACGGCAGGGGTGAACACCGGGGAGCTGTTTTTT. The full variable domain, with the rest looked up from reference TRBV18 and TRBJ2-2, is NAGVMQNPRHLVRRRGQEARLRCSPMKGHSHVYWYRQLPEEGLKFMVYLQKENIIDESGMPKERFSAEFPKEGPSILRIQQVVRGDSAAYFCASSPPTAGVNTGELFFGEGSRLTVL.

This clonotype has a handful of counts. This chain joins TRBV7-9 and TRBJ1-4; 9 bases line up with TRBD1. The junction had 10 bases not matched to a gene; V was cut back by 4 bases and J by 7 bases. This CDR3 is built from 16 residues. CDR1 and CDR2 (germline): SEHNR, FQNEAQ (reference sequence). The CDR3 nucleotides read TGTGCCAGCAGCTACTACCGGGGACAGGGTGTTGAAAAACTGTTTTTT. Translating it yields CASSYYRGQGVEKLFF.

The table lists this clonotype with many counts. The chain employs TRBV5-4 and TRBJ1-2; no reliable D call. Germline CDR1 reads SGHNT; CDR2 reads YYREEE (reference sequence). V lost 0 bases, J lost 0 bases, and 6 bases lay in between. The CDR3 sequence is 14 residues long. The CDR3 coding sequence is TGTGCCAGCAGCTTGGGCGGAACTAACTATGGCTACACCTTC. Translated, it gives CASSLGGTNYGYTF.

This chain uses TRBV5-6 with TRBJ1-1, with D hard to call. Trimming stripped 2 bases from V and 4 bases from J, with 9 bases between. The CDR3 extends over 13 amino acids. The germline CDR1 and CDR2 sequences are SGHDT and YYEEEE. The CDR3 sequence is CASSLKGGTEAFF. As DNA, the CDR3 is TGTGCCAGCAGCTTAAAGGGCGGCACTGAAGCTTTCTTT.

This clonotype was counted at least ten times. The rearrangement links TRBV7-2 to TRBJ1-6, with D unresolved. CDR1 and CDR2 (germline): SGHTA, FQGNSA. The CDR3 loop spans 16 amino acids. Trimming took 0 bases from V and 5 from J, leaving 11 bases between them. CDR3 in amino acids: CASSLASGDNNSPLHF. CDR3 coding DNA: TGTGCCAGCAGCTTAGCCTCAGGAGACAATAATTCACCCCTCCACTTT. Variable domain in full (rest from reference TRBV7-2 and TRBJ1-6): GAGVSQSPSNKVTEKGKDVELRCDPISGHTALYWYRQSLGQGLEFLIYFQGNSAPDKSGLPSDRFSAERTGGSVSTLTIQRTQQEDSAVYLCASSLASGDNNSPLHFGNGTRLTVT.

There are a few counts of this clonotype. CDR3 protein: CATSDLPPRQETQYF. The DNA for the CDR3 is TGTGCCACCAGTGATTTGCCTCCCCGTCAAGAGACCCAGTACTTC. The genes are TRBV24-1 and TRBJ2-5; D uncertain. This CDR3 comprises 15 residues. The germline V and J ends were trimmed by 0 bases and 2 bases, with 9 bases remaining between them. CDR1 and CDR2 from the germline V gene are KGHDR and SFDVKD.

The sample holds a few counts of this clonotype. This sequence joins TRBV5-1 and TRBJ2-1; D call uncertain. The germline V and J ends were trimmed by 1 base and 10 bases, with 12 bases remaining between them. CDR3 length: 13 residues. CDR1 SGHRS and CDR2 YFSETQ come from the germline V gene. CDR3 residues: CASSLTRQTEQFF. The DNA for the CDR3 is TGCGCCAGCAGCTTGACGCGTCAGACGGAGCAGTTCTTC.

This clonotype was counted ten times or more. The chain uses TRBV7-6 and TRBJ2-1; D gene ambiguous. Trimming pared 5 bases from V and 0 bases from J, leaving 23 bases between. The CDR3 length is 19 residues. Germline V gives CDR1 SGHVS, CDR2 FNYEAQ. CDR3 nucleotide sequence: TGTGCCAGCAGCCTTGACCATCCCTCAACCGGTAGCTCCTACAATGAGCAGTTCTTC. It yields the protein CASSLDHPSTGSSYNEQFF.

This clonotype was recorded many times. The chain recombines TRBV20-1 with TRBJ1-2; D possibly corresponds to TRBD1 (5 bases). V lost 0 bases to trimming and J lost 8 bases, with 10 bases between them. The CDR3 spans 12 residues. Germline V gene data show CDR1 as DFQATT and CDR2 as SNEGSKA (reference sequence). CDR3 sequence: CSARDSGRGYTF. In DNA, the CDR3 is TGCAGTGCTAGAGATTCAGGGCGCGGCTACACCTTC.

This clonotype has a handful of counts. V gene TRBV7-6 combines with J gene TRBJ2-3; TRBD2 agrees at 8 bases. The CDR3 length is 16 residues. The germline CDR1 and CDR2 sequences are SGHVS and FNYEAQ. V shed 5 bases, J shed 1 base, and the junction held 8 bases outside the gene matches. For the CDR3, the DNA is TGTGCCAGCAGCCACGTTAGCGGGGCGGGCACAGATACGCAGTATTTT. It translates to CASSHVSGAGTDTQYF.

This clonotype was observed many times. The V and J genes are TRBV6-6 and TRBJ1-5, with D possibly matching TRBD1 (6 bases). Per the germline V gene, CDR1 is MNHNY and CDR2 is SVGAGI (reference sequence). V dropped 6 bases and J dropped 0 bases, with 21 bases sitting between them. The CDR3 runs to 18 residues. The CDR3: CASSKGVTGVYSNQPQHF. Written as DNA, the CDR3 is TGTGCCAGCAGCAAGGGGGTTACAGGTGTATATAGCAATCAGCCCCAGCATTTT.

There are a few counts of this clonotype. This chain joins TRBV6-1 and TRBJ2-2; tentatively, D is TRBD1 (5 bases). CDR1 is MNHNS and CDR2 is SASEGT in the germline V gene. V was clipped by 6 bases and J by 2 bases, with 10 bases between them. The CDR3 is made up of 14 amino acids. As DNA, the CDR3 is TGTGCCAGCAGAAGACAGTCTAACACCGGGGAGCTGTTTTTT. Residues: CASRRQSNTGELFF.